This T cell receptor (beta chain) was documented in a study of blood T cells in healthy people across ages. Study results and limitations: Diversity figures derived from one million T cells were judged to underestimate the true value. Changes seen in expanded clonotypes were possibly confounded by donor CMV status left unknown.

The authors extracted at least 6 micrograms of total RNA per sample. Alongside a J-beta primer mix, a sample-barcoded 5' primer served in a second PCR lasting roughly 6 to 12 cycles. Through a template-switch adaptor with 12 random nucleotides, each cDNA molecule received a tag. One entry per CDR3 protein, called by TCRdb with MiXCR from the 5' RACE reads. The data contain 350,000 to 450,000 distinct CDR3 sequences, more than 45% of them singletons. Points on this clonotype: What it binds is unknown.

CDR1 and CDR2 from the germline V gene are DFQATT and SNEGSKA (reference sequence). This CDR3 is built from 12 residues. The origin of this receptor is a man between 60 and 75 years old in good health. J is TRBJ2-5 and V is TRBV20-1, with 9 bases fitting TRBD1. The J call may be faulty, since TRBJ2-7 better matches the DNA end. Material for sequencing was blood. CDR3 amino acids: CSMDRGLYEQYF. In DNA, the CDR3 is TGCAGCATGGACAGGGGTCTCTACGAGCAGTACTTC.